One sample yielded the 24 T cell receptor beta chains listed below, sequenced in a study of blood T cell repertoires in COVID-19. The method was immunoSEQ multiplex PCR; TCRdb's version includes in-frame clones alone and lacks a portion of them. Of under 350,000 clones listed, 70% to 90% are singletons. The sequencing sample was made of peripheral blood. These receptors all come from a man between 60 and 75 years old who had recovered from COVID-19.

Of note for this clone: Other DNA sequences in this sample translate to the same CDR3. The gene calls are TRBV5-1 and TRBJ1-1; D gene unclear. Looked up from germline, CDR1 is SGHRS and CDR2 is YFSETQ. Trimming took off 0 bases at V and 1 base at J, with 7 bases between the two ends. CDR3 size: 14 residues. The CDR3 sequence is CASSLGAGNTEAFF. The DNA of the CDR3 is TGCGCCAGCAGCTTGGGGGCCGGGAACACTGAAGCTTTCTTT.

The V and J genes are TRBV18 and TRBJ2-5; no firm D call. Germline V gene lookup returns CDR1 KGHSH and CDR2 LQKENI. This CDR3 contains 14 residues. Trimming stripped 1 base from V and 1 base from J, with 7 bases between. The CDR3 here is CASSPLPGQETQYF. The CDR3 coding sequence is TGTGCCAGCTCACCACTCCCGGGCCAAGAGACCCAGTACTTC. The whole variable domain, remainder taken from reference TRBV18 and TRBJ2-5, is NAGVMQNPRHLVRRRGQEARLRCSPMKGHSHVYWYRQLPEEGLKFMVYLQKENIIDESGMPKERFSAEFPKEGPSILRIQQVVRGDSAAYFCASSPLPGQETQYFGPGTRLLVL.

This chain joins TRBV29-1 and TRBJ2-1; 7 bases line up with TRBD2. The CDR3 covers 15 residues. With 0 bases clipped from V and 5 bases from J, the junction kept 7 bases outside the gene matches. CDR1 and CDR2 (germline): SQVTM, ANQGSEA. This CDR3 reads CSVEDRTRSHNEQFF. The CDR3 region has the DNA TGCAGCGTTGAAGATAGGACTAGAAGCCACAATGAGCAGTTCTTC.

The gene calls are TRBV30 and TRBJ1-1; D not certain. Germline CDR1 and CDR2: GTSNPN and SVGIG (reference sequence). The CDR3 length is 10 residues. V lost 7 bases and J 5 bases, leaving 8 bases between the germline ends. CDR3 nucleotides: TGTGCCTCCTCGGGGACTGAAGCTTTCTTT. Its translation is CASSGTEAFF.

The chain couples TRBV10-3 to TRBJ1-2; D unclear. This CDR3 has 12 residues. V gave up 2 bases and J gave up 5 bases, with 6 bases separating them. CDR1 ENHRY and CDR2 SYGVKD come from the germline V gene. The CDR3 coding sequence is TGTGCCATCAGTGAGGAAACTTATGGCTACACCTTC. Encoded protein: CAISEETYGYTF.

V is TRBV6-5 and J is TRBJ1-5, with TRBD1 as a possible D gene (5 bases). This CDR3 region has 13 residues. V gave up 8 bases and J gave up 4 bases, with 12 bases separating them. The germline gives CDR1 MNHEY, CDR2 SVGAGI. The CDR3 loop is CASANGGNQPQHF. The DNA for the CDR3 is TGTGCCAGCGCCAATGGGGGGAATCAGCCCCAGCATTTT.

This rearrangement joins TRBV28 to TRBJ1-4, with 11 bases matching TRBD1. The length of the CDR3 is 13 residues. Trimming cost V 6 bases and J 10 bases; bases outside gene matches: 4. Germline V gene sequence: CDR1 MDHEN, CDR2 SYDVKM. CDR3 nucleotides: TGTGCCAGCAGGGGACAGGGGGAAGGAAAACTGTTTTTT. Amino acids: CASRGQGEGKLFF.

The chain is built from TRBV5-4 and TRBJ2-3, with a weak D call TRBD2 (6 bases). Germline-derived CDR1 and CDR2 are SGHNT and YYREEE (reference sequence). This CDR3 comprises 16 residues. The V end lost 1 base, the J end lost 3 bases, and 15 bases lay between the germline ends. In DNA, the CDR3 is TGTGCCAGCAGCTTGCGTCGGGAGAAGGCGACAGATACGCAGTATTTT. Translation gives CASSLRREKATDTQYF. The full variable domain, completed using reference TRBV5-4 and TRBJ2-3, is ETGVTQSPTHLIKTRGQQVTLRCSSQSGHNTVSWYQQALGQGPQFIFQYYREEENGRGNFPPRFSGLQFPNYSSELNVNALELDDSALYLCASSLRREKATDTQYFGPGTRLTVL.

This clone was observed a single time. V and J are TRBV9 and TRBJ2-3, with D possibly being TRBD1 (5 bases). Trimming stripped 0 bases from V and 5 bases from J, with 16 bases between. This CDR3 spans 16 amino acids. From germline, CDR1 is SGDLS and CDR2 YYNGEE. The DNA for the CDR3 is TGTGCCAGCAGCGTAGCTGGCAGGACATCAGGAGATACGCAGTATTTT. It is translated as CASSVAGRTSGDTQYF.

The chain has TRBV2 and TRBJ2-3; TRBD1 agrees at 9 bases. CDR1 is SNHLY and CDR2 is FYNNEI in the germline V gene. Trimming at V came to 3 bases and at J to 4 bases, leaving 8 bases not matched to a gene. CDR3 size: 16 residues. The CDR3 is CASSDVGQGFSDTQYF. As DNA, the CDR3 is TGTGCCAGCAGTGACGTGGGACAGGGTTTCTCAGATACGCAGTATTTT.

This clone has a handful of counts. V is TRBV18 and J is TRBJ2-4; 8 bases line up with TRBD1. Germline trimming cut 3 bases from V and 15 bases from J; bases unmatched to any gene: 7. The CDR3 has 12 residues. Germline CDR1 is KGHSH and CDR2 is LQKENI. CDR3 DNA sequence: TGTGCCAGCTCACCGCAGCAGGGGGCTTGGTACTTC. Translation: CASSPQQGAWYF.

The chain is built from TRBV5-1 and TRBJ2-7, with TRBD1 matching over 9 bases. The V segment lost 0 bases and the J segment 5 bases; nucleotides outside the gene matches: 6. The CDR3 is 15 residues long. Germline CDR1 is SGHRS and CDR2 is YFSETQ. CDR3 DNA: TGCGCCAGCAGCTTGGGCGGGACAGGGTTCAACGAGCAGTACTTC. It specifies CASSLGGTGFNEQYF.

The chain couples TRBV11-2 to TRBJ1-1; 9 nucleotides match TRBD1. V gave up 4 bases and J gave up 5 bases; unmatched junction bases: 14. CDR1 SGHAT and CDR2 FQNNGV come from the germline V gene. The CDR3 is 17 residues long. CDR3 amino acids: CASSYRTGGAGWTEAFF. The CDR3 nucleotides read TGTGCCAGCAGCTACCGTACAGGGGGCGCTGGATGGACTGAAGCTTTCTTT.

This clone was observed once. The rearrangement joins TRBV14 to TRBJ1-2, with unresolved D. V was clipped by 0 bases and J by 4 bases, with 6 bases between them. CDR1 is SGHDN, CDR2 FVKESK, per germline. This CDR3 spans 13 amino acids. In DNA, the CDR3 is TGTGCCAGCAGCCAAGAACGGTTCTATGGCTACACCTTC. It specifies CASSQERFYGYTF. The entire variable domain, with the rest obtained from reference TRBV14 and TRBJ1-2, is as follows: EAGVTQFPSHSVIEKGQTVTLRCDPISGHDNLYWYRRVMGKEIKFLLHFVKESKQDESGMPNNRFLAERTGGTYSTLKVQPAELEDSGVYFCASSQERFYGYTFGSGTRLTVV.

The chain links TRBV7-3 to TRBJ2-2; D gene unclear. The CDR3 loop spans 16 amino acids. Germline V gene lookup returns CDR1 SGHTA and CDR2 FQGTGA. Trimming removed 1 base at V and 10 bases at J, with 19 bases between. DNA of the CDR3: TGTGCCAGCAGCTTAAACGCCGCTTTCCTACCCGAGGAGCTGTTTTTT. Encoded protein: CASSLNAAFLPEELFF. Full variable domain (missing parts from reference TRBV7-3 and TRBJ2-2): GAGVSQTPSNKVTEKGKYVELRCDPISGHTALYWYRQSLGQGPEFLIYFQGTGAADDSGLPNDRFFAVRPEGSVSTLKIQRTERGDSAVYLCASSLNAAFLPEELFFGEGSRLTVL.

This chain connects TRBV24-1 to TRBJ1-2; no definite D call. Per the germline V gene, CDR1 is KGHDR and CDR2 is SFDVKD. This CDR3 has 13 residues. V lost 6 bases, J lost 2 bases, and 9 bases lay in between. Written as DNA, the CDR3 is TGTGCCACCAGTCGCGGGCGCAACTATGGCTACACCTTC. Translating it yields CATSRGRNYGYTF.

CDR3 sequence reads: CASSIDQGGGQPQHF. CDR3 coding DNA: TGTGCCAGTAGTATAGATCAGGGGGGTGGTCAGCCCCAGCATTTT. The rearrangement joins TRBV19 to TRBJ1-5; 7 nucleotides align to TRBD1. Germline V gene data show CDR1 as LNHDA and CDR2 as SQIVND (reference sequence). Trimming removed 0 bases from V and 6 bases from J; junction bases left unmatched: 5. CDR3 length equals 15 residues.

This clone occurred a few times. The chain couples TRBV12-3 or TRBV12-4 to TRBJ1-1; tentative D call: TRBD1 (5 bases). Trimming took 5 bases from V and 4 from J, leaving 11 bases between them. The CDR3 sequence is 13 residues long. In DNA, the CDR3 is TGTGCCAGCAGTCCCGGACACGGCACTGAAGCTTTCTTT. It codes for CASSPGHGTEAFF.

The V call is TRBV29-1, the J call TRBJ1-5; D gene uncertain. Per germline, CDR1 SQVTM and CDR2 ANQGSEA. This CDR3 contains 11 residues. Trimming shortened V by 6 bases and J by 7 bases, and 10 bases separated the two germline ends. The CDR3 DNA is TGCAGCGTCGCAGATCAACAGCCCCAGCATTTT. Amino acids: CSVADQQPQHF.

This clone was seen just once. V and J are TRBV3-1 (or the pseudogene TRBV3-2) and TRBJ2-3; D may be TRBD1 (6 bases). Germline CDR1 LGHDT, CDR2 YNNKEL (reference sequence). This CDR3 region has 13 residues. The ends were cut back, 4 bases at V and 5 bases at J, with 10 bases in the middle. CDR3 protein: CASSRTDRDTQYF. CDR3 nucleotide sequence: TGTGCCAGCAGCCGGACAGACCGAGATACGCAGTATTTT.

The sample holds one count of this clone. V and J are TRBV7-9 and TRBJ1-5; D is ambiguous. V lost 4 bases and J 0 bases, leaving 7 bases between the germline ends. CDR1 is SEHNR, CDR2 FQNEAQ, per germline (reference sequence). The CDR3 spans 14 residues. The CDR3 here is CASSSTYSNQPQHF. The CDR3 region has the DNA TGTGCCAGCAGCTCAACATATAGCAATCAGCCCCAGCATTTT. The full variable domain, completed using reference TRBV7-9 and TRBJ1-5, is DTGVSQNPRHKITKRGQNVTFRCDPISEHNRLYWYRQTLGQGPEFLTYFQNEAQLEKSRLLSDRFSAERPKGSFSTLEIQRTEQGDSAMYLCASSSTYSNQPQHFGDGTRLSIL.

V and J are TRBV27 and TRBJ1-5; D remains unclear. CDR1 and CDR2 from the germline V gene are MNHEY and SMNVEV (reference sequence). This CDR3 contains 14 residues. Trimming stripped 1 base from V and 4 bases from J, with 8 bases between. DNA for the CDR3: TGTGCCAGCAGTTTATGGTCAGATAATCAGCCCCAGCATTTT. It yields the protein CASSLWSDNQPQHF.

This rearrangement joins TRBV5-1 to TRBJ2-2, with D possibly TRBD1 on 5 matching bases. The CDR3 consists of 15 residues. Trimming pared 0 bases from V and 2 bases from J, leaving 8 bases between. Looked up from germline, CDR1 is SGHRS and CDR2 is YFSETQ. The CDR3 DNA follows: TGCGCCAGCAGCTTGGGCAGGGTAAACACCGGGGAGCTGTTTTTT. This gives the protein CASSLGRVNTGELFF.

CDR3 in amino acids: CASSLKDRGREKLFF. For the CDR3, the DNA is TGTGCCAGCAGCTTAAAGGACAGGGGAAGGGAAAAACTGTTTTTT. This sequence joins TRBV7-9 and TRBJ1-4, with 9 bases matching TRBD1. Germline trimming cut 2 bases from V and 8 bases from J; bases unmatched to any gene: 6. The CDR3 is 15 amino acids. Germline loops: CDR1 SEHNR, CDR2 FQNEAQ (reference sequence).